The 14 T cell receptor beta chains below were found in one sample sequenced in a study of response to subunit inactivated influenza vaccine. MiXCR, applied by TCRdb to the RT-PCR reads, yields one record per CDR3 protein. The sample has 650,000 to 800,000 distinct CDR3 sequences; approximately 17% are singletons. This sample comprised PBMCs from blood, obtained roughly 5 days after vaccination. These receptors all come from a man aged 50 or older who received an inactivated influenza vaccine.

This clonotype has ten or more counts. The genes are TRBV20-1 and TRBJ2-5; the match to TRBD1 covers 7 bases. V shed 3 bases, J shed 1 base, and the junction held 8 bases outside the gene matches. Germline V gene data show CDR1 as DFQATT and CDR2 as SNEGSKA (reference sequence). The CDR3 has 15 residues. The CDR3 DNA reads as TGCAGTGCTAGCATTACAGGGGCGATCCAAGAGACCCAGTACTTC. Translated: CSASITGAIQETQYF.

At least ten counts were recorded for this clonotype. This chain connects TRBV29-1 to TRBJ2-3; D is uncertain. Germline CDR1 SQVTM, CDR2 ANQGSEA. Trimming stripped 7 bases from V and 0 bases from J, with 11 bases between. This CDR3 is built from 13 residues. The CDR3 sequence is CSARTSSTDTQYF. CDR3 in DNA: TGCAGCGCAAGGACGAGTAGCACAGATACGCAGTATTTT.

J is TRBJ2-5 and V is TRBV7-9, with D possibly TRBD1 on 6 matching bases. The CDR3 is 16 residues long. V lost 1 base, J lost 5 bases, and 17 bases lay in between. CDR1 and CDR2 (germline): SEHNR, FQNEAQ (reference sequence). In DNA form, the CDR3 reads TGTGCCAGCAGCTTAGGGGACATAGGCGCTCGGGAGACCCAGTACTTC. It codes for CASSLGDIGARETQYF.

The chain uses TRBV6-4 and TRBJ1-5; 8 bases are a match to TRBD1. Per the germline V gene, CDR1 is MRHNA and CDR2 is SNTAGT. Trimming took 0 bases from V and 5 from J; bases not matched to a gene: 6. The CDR3 has 16 amino acids. CDR3 sequence (DNA): TGTGCCAGCAGTGACTCCCTAAGGACAGGGCATCAGCCCCAGCATTTT. Amino acid sequence: CASSDSLRTGHQPQHF.

This chain connects TRBV7-2 to TRBJ2-5; maybe TRBD2 (6 bases). V was shortened by 5 bases and J by 5 bases, with 12 bases between the two germline ends. Germline lookup yields CDR1 SGHTA and CDR2 FQGNSA. The CDR3 has 13 amino acids. The CDR3 DNA sequence: TGTGCCAGCAGCCCCGCGGGATTTGAGACCCAGTACTTC. Amino acid sequence: CASSPAGFETQYF.

The chain couples TRBV7-2 to TRBJ2-1, with D perhaps TRBD2 (5 bases). This CDR3 is 16 amino acids long. V lost 3 bases, J lost 3 bases, and 15 bases lay in between. Germline values: CDR1 SGHTA, CDR2 FQGNSA. CDR3 region: CASSLITSGRYNEQFF. The CDR3 DNA reads as TGTGCCAGCAGCTTGATCACGAGCGGCCGCTACAATGAGCAGTTCTTC.

The sample holds a few counts of this clonotype. The chain combines TRBV24-1 with TRBJ2-1; D is possibly TRBD2 (5 bases). This CDR3 has 16 amino acids. Germline CDR1 KGHDR, CDR2 SFDVKD. V gave up 1 base and J gave up 0 bases, with 9 bases separating them. The CDR3 DNA sequence: TGTGCCACCAGTGATTTACATACTAGCTCCTACAATGAGCAGTTCTTC. Amino acid sequence: CATSDLHTSSYNEQFF.

This clonotype occurred a few times. The V and J genes are TRBV10-3 and TRBJ2-7, with D tentatively TRBD1 (5 bases). V gave up 0 bases and J gave up 0 bases, with 9 bases separating them. Looked up from germline, CDR1 is ENHRY and CDR2 is SYGVKD. The CDR3 consists of 15 residues. CDR3 sequence: CAISESAGISYEQYF. CDR3 DNA: TGTGCCATCAGTGAGTCTGCAGGGATCTCCTACGAGCAGTACTTC.

V usage is TRBV12-3 or TRBV12-4 and J usage is TRBJ1-2; D not resolved. Deletions cut 3 bases from V and 6 bases from J, with 5 bases between. The length of the CDR3 is 11 residues. The CDR3 DNA sequence: TGTGCCAGCAGTTTGTGGGATGGCTACACCTTC. Amino acid sequence: CASSLWDGYTF.

The chain recombines TRBV11-2 with TRBJ2-6; D ambiguous. V lost 2 bases and J lost 0, with 11 bases in between. Germline V CDR1 and CDR2: SGHAT, FQNNGV. This CDR3 contains 17 residues. CDR3 in DNA: TGTGCCAGCAGCTTAAGTGTTACCTCCTCTGGGGCCAACGTCCTGACTTTC. Encoded protein: CASSLSVTSSGANVLTF.

This clonotype was detected a few times. The chain uses TRBV11-2 and TRBJ2-3; D is perhaps TRBD2 (7 bases). The CDR3 spans 17 residues. CDR1 is SGHAT and CDR2 is FQNNGV in the germline V gene. The V and J ends lost 4 bases and 1 base respectively, with 18 bases between them. DNA of the CDR3: TGTGCCAGCAGCTCGTCGGGGGGCGATGGTGGCACAGATACGCAGTATTTT. Protein product: CASSSSGGDGGTDTQYF. Combining the CDR3 with reference TRBV11-2 and TRBJ2-3 gives the whole variable domain EAGVAQSPRYKIIEKRQSVAFWCNPISGHATLYWYQQILGQGPKLLIQFQNNGVVDDSQLPKDRFSAERLKGVDSTLKIQPAKLEDSAVYLCASSSSGGDGGTDTQYFGPGTRLTVL.

The genes are TRBV4-3 and TRBJ2-3; D possibly corresponds to TRBD1 (5 bases). The DNA end is more similar to TRBJ1-5, so the J call may be wrong. Germline V lookup: CDR1 LGHNA, CDR2 YSLEER. The CDR3 has 15 amino acids. The CDR3, as DNA: TGCGCCAGCAGCCATAGCGGGAGGGCGACAGATACGCAGCATTTT. Amino acids: CASSHSGRATDTQHF.

The V call is TRBV7-9, the J call TRBJ1-1; D is ambiguous. CDR1 SEHNR and CDR2 FQNEAQ come from the germline V gene (reference sequence). V lost 5 bases to trimming and J lost 0 bases, with 13 bases between them. The CDR3 contains 15 residues. CDR3 coding DNA: TGTGCCAGCAGCCCAGACGGACCGTTGAACACTGAAGCTTTCTTT. This encodes CASSPDGPLNTEAFF.

The CDR3 sequence is CSARPGLALHNEQFF. DNA of the CDR3: TGCAGTGCTAGGCCGGGACTAGCGTTGCACAATGAGCAGTTCTTC. The genes are TRBV20-1 and TRBJ2-1, with 10 bases fitting TRBD2. CDR1 DFQATT and CDR2 SNEGSKA come from the germline V gene (reference sequence). This CDR3 region has 15 residues. The junction had 7 bases not matched to a gene; V was cut back by 3 bases and J by 5 bases.